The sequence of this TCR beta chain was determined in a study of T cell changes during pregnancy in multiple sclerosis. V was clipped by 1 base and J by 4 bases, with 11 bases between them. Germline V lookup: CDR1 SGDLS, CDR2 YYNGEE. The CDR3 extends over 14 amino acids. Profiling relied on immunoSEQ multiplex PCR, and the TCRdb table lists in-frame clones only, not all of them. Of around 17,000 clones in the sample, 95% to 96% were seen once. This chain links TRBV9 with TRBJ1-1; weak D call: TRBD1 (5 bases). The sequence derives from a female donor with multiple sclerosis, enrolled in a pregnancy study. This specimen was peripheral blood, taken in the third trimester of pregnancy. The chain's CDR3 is CASSVRGWGTEAFF. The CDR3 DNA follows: TGTGCCAGCAGCGTAAGGGGCTGGGGCACTGAAGCTTTCTTT. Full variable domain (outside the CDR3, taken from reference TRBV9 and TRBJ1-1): DSGVTQTPKHLITATGQRVTLRCSPRSGDLSVYWYQQSLDQGLQFLIQYYNGEERAKGNILERFSAQQFPDLHSELNLSSLELGDSALYFCASSVRGWGTEAFFGQGTRLTVV.